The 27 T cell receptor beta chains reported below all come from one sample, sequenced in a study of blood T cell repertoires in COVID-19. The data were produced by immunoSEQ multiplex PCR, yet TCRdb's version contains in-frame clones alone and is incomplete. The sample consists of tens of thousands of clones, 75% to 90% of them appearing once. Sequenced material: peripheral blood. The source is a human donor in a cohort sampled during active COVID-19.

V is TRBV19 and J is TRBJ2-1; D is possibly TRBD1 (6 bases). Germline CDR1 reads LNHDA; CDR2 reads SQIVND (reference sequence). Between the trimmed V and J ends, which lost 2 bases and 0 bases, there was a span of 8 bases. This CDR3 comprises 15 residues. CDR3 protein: CASSITDSSYNEQFF. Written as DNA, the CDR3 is TGTGCCAGTAGTATAACGGACAGCTCCTACAATGAGCAGTTCTTC. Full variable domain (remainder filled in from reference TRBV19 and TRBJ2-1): DGGITQSPKYLFRKEGQNVTLSCEQNLNHDAMYWYRQDPGQGLRLIYYSQIVNDFQKGDIAEGYSVSREKKESFPLTVTSAQKNPTAFYLCASSITDSSYNEQFFGPGTRLTVL.

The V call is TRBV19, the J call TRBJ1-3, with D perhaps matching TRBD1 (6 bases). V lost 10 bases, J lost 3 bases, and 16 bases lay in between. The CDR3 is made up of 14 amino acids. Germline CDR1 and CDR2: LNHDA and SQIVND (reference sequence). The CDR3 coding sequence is TGTGCCACCACACAGGGTTCAGTTGGAAACACCATATATTTT. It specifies CATTQGSVGNTIYF.

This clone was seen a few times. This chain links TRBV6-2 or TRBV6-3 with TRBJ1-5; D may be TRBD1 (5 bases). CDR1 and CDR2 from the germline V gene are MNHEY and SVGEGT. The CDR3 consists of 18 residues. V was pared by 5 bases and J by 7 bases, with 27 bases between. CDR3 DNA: TGTGCCAGCAGTACTTACGTGGCAGGGAGGTCCCGAAGGCAGCCCCAGCATTTT. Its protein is CASSTYVAGRSRRQPQHF.

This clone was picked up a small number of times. The CDR3 nucleotides are TGTGCCAGCCCCAGCGGCGGGAGACTCTCCTACAATGAGCAGTTCTTC. Translating it yields CASPSGGRLSYNEQFF. This chain uses TRBV21-1 with TRBJ2-1; TRBD2, as called in the table, went unchecked against the DNA. TRBV21-1 is a listed pseudogene. This CDR3 contains 16 residues.

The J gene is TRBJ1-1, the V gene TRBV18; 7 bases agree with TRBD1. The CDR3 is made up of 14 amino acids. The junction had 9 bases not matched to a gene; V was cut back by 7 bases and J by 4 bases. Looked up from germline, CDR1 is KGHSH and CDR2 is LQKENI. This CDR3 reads CASYDRAGSTEAFF. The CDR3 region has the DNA TGTGCCAGCTACGACAGGGCCGGATCCACTGAAGCTTTCTTT. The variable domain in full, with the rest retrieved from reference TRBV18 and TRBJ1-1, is NAGVMQNPRHLVRRRGQEARLRCSPMKGHSHVYWYRQLPEEGLKFMVYLQKENIIDESGMPKERFSAEFPKEGPSILRIQQVVRGDSAAYFCASYDRAGSTEAFFGQGTRLTVV.

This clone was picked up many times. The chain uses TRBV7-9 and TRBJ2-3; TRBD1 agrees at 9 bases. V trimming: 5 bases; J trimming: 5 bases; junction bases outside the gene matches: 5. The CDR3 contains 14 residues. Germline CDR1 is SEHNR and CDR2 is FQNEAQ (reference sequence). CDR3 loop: CASSPKTGGDTQYF. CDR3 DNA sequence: TGTGCCAGCAGCCCAAAGACAGGGGGAGATACGCAGTATTTT.

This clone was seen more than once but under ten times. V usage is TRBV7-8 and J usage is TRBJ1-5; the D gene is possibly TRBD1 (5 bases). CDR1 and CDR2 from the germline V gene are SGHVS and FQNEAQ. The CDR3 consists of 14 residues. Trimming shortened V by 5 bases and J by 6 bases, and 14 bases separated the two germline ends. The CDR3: CASSPRRQLQPQHF. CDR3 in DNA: TGTGCCAGCAGCCCAAGACGACAGCTTCAGCCCCAGCATTTT.

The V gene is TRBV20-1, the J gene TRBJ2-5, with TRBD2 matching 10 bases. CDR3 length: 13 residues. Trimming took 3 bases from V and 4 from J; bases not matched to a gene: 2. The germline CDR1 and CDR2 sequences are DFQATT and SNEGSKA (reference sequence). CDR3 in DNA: TGCAGTGCTAGTCCTAGCGGGGGAGAGACCCAGTACTTC. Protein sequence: CSASPSGGETQYF.

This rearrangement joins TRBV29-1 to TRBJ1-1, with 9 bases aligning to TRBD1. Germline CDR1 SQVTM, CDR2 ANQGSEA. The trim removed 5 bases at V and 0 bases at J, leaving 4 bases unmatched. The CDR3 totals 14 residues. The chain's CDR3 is CSVRDRVMNTEAFF. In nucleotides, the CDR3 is TGCAGCGTTAGGGACAGGGTTATGAACACTGAAGCTTTCTTT.

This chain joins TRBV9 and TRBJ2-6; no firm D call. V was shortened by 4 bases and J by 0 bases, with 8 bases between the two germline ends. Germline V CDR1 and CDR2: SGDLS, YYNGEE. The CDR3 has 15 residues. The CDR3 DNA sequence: TGTGCCAGCAGCCCATACTACTCTGGGGCCAACGTCCTGACTTTC. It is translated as CASSPYYSGANVLTF.

The CDR3 loop is CASSLISGTDTQYF. CDR3 bases: TGTGCCAGCAGCTTGATTTCCGGCACAGATACGCAGTATTTT. The chain links TRBV5-8 to TRBJ2-3; D is uncertain. V dropped 1 base and J dropped 1 base, with 7 bases sitting between them. The CDR3 runs to 14 residues. CDR1 and CDR2 (germline): SGHTS, YDEGEE.

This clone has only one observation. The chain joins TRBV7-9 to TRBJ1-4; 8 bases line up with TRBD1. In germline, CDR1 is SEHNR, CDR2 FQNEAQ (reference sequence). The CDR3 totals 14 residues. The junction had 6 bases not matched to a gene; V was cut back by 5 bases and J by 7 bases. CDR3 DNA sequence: TGTGCCAGCAGCAAGGACAGGGTGTTTGAAAAACTGTTTTTT. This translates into CASSKDRVFEKLFF.

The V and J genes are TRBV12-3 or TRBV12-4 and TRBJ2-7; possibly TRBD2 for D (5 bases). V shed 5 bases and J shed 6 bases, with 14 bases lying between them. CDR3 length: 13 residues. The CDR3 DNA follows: TGTGCCAGCAGTCCATCTAGTAGCGCCGAGCAGTACTTC. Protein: CASSPSSSAEQYF.

CDR3 DNA: TGTGCCAGCAGGAAGCGGGACGACACCGGGGAGCTGTTTTTT. It codes for CASRKRDDTGELFF. The chain joins TRBV7-8 to TRBJ2-2; 7 bases are a match to TRBD2. Per germline, CDR1 SGHVS and CDR2 FQNEAQ. V lost 6 bases to trimming and J lost 3 bases; unmatched junction nucleotides: 4. The CDR3 has 14 amino acids.

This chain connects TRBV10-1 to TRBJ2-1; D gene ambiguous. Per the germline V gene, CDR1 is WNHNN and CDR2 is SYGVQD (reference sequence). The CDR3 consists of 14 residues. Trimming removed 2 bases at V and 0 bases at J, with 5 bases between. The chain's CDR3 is CASSEVSSYNEQFF. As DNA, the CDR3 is TGCGCCAGCAGTGAGGTCTCCTCCTACAATGAGCAGTTCTTC.

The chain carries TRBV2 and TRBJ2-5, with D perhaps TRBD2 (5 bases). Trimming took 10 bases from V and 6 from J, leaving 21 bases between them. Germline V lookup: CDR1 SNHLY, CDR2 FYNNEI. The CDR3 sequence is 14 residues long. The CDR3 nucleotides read TGTGCCACCCACCCGACGGGAATTAGGAAGACCCAGTACTTC. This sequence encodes CATHPTGIRKTQYF.

CDR3 region: CASSLVLAGEQYF. The CDR3 coding sequence is TGTGCCAGCAGCTTGGTACTAGCGGGGGAGCAGTACTTC. This chain uses TRBV5-6 with TRBJ2-7; 10 bases match TRBD2. This CDR3 comprises 13 residues. The junction had 1 base not matched to a gene; V was cut back by 0 bases and J by 7 bases. The V gene's germline CDR1 is SGHDT and CDR2 YYEEEE.

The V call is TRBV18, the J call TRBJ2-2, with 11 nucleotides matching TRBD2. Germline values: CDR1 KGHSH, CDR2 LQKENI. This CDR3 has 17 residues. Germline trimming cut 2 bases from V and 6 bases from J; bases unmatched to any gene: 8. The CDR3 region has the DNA TGTGCCAGCTCACCATTGGAACTAGCGGGAGAGGCCGGGGAGCTGTTTTTT. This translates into CASSPLELAGEAGELFF.

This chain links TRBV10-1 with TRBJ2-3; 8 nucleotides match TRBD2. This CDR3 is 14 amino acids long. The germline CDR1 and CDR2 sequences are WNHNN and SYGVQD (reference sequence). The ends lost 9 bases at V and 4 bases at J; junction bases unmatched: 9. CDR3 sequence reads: CASVGTRPPDTQYF. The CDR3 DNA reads TGCGCCAGTGTAGGGACTAGGCCCCCAGATACGCAGTATTTT.

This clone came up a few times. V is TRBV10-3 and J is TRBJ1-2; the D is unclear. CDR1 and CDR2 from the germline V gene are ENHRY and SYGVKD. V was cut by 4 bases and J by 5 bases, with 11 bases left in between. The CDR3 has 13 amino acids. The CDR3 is CAISVRGTYGYTF. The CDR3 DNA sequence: TGTGCCATCAGTGTTAGAGGTACTTATGGCTACACCTTC.

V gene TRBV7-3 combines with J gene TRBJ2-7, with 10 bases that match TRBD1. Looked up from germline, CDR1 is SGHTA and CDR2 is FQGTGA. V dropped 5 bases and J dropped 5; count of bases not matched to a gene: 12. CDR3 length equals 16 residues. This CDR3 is CASSLYPGQGMHEQYF. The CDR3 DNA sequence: TGTGCCAGCAGCCTATATCCGGGACAGGGGATGCACGAGCAGTACTTC.

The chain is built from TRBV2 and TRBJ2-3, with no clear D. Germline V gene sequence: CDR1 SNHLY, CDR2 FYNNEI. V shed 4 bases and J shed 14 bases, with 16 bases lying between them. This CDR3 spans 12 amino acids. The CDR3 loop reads CASSALSSQSYF. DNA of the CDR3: TGTGCCAGCAGTGCACTATCCAGTCAGTCGTATTTT.

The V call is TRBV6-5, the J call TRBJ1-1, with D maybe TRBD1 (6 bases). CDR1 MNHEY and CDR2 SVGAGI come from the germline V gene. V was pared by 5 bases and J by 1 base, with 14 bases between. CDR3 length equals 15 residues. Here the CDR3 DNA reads TGTGCCAGCAGTCGCAGGGGTATCGGGAACACTGAAGCTTTCTTT. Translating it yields CASSRRGIGNTEAFF.

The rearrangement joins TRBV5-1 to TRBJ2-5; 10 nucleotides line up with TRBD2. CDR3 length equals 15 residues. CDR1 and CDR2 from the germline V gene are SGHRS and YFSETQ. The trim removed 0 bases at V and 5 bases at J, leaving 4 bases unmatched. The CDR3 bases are TGCGCCAGCAGCTTGGGAGCGGGGGGGCTGGAGACCCAGTACTTC. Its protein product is CASSLGAGGLETQYF. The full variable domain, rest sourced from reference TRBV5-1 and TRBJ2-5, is KAGVTQTPRYLIKTRGQQVTLSCSPISGHRSVSWYQQTPGQGLQFLFEYFSETQRNKGNFPGRFSGRQFSNSRSEMNVSTLELGDSALYLCASSLGAGGLETQYFGPGTRLLVL.

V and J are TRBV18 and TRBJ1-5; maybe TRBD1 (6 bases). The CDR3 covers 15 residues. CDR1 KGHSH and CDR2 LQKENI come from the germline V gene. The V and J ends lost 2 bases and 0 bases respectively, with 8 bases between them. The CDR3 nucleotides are TGTGCCAGCTCACCAGGGGGCCTTAGCAATCAGCCCCAGCATTTT. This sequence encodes CASSPGGLSNQPQHF.

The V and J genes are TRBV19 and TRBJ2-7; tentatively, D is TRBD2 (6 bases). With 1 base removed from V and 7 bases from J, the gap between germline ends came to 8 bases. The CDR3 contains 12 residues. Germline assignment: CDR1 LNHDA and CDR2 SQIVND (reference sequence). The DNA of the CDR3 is TGTGCCAGTAGTATAGCTGGGAGGGAGCAGTACTTC. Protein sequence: CASSIAGREQYF. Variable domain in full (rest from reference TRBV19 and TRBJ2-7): DGGITQSPKYLFRKEGQNVTLSCEQNLNHDAMYWYRQDPGQGLRLIYYSQIVNDFQKGDIAEGYSVSREKKESFPLTVTSAQKNPTAFYLCASSIAGREQYFGPGTRLTVT.

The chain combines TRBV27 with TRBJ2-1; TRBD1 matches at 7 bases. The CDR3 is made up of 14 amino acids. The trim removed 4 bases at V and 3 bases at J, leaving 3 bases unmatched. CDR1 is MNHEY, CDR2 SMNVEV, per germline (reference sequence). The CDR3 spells CASSSGTDYNEQFF. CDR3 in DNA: TGTGCCAGCAGTTCTGGGACAGACTACAATGAGCAGTTCTTC.